This TCR beta chain appears in the sequencing data of a study of T cells in Graves' hyperthyroidism and ophthalmopathy. This clonotype was detected many times. RNA transcripts gave rise to amplified TCR beta CDR3 regions. The TCR CDR3 was amplified in a first-round RT-PCR using the HTBI primer set. Via MiXCR, TCRdb re-called the multiplex PCR reads, giving one row per CDR3 protein. The data show hundreds of thousands of distinct CDR3 sequences, 12% to 15% seen once. V lost 3 bases and J lost 5, with 13 bases in between. The CDR3 covers 14 residues. The germline gives CDR1 MNHEY, CDR2 SVGEGT. The chain uses TRBV6-2 or TRBV6-3 and TRBJ2-5; D is uncertain. The sequenced sample consisted of blood. The TCR sequence derives from a woman aged 40 to 50 with Graves' ophthalmopathy. CDR3 in amino acids: CASSYLEAVETQYF. The CDR3 region has the DNA TGTGCCAGCAGTTATTTGGAAGCTGTGGAGACCCAGTACTTC.